The 10 T cell receptor beta chains below come from one sample, sequenced in a study of cytomegalovirus exposure and HLA in healthy donors. Primers for the PCR totalled 60 Vbeta and 13 Jbeta. Clones were sequenced by immunoSEQ multiplex PCR, and TCRdb holds only the in-frame ones, with some missing. The sample includes approximately 120,000 clones, around 80% of them seen just once. The sample was PBMCs. Receptors were obtained from a woman aged 30 to 39 in good health and CMV-seronegative.

The chain joins TRBV4-3 to TRBJ1-2; 9 bases are shared with TRBD1. With V trimmed by 1 base and J by 5 bases, 8 bases remained unmatched. Looked up from germline, CDR1 is LGHNA and CDR2 is YSLEER. The CDR3 loop spans 16 amino acids. Here the CDR3 DNA reads TGCGCCAGCAGCCAAGCGTTAACAGGGGGCGCGTATGGCTACACCTTC. Amino acid sequence: CASSQALTGGAYGYTF.

This clone has a single count. The chain has TRBV4-1 and TRBJ1-2; TRBD1 is a possible D gene (6 bases). This CDR3 is built from 14 residues. Germline V gene sequence: CDR1 MGHRA, CDR2 YSYEKL. Trimming pared 6 bases from V and 10 bases from J, leaving 21 bases between. The CDR3 region has the DNA TGCGCCAGCAGGGAGGTGGGCCAGGGGCTTAACTACACCTTC. Translation: CASREVGQGLNYTF.

The rearrangement uses TRBV5-8 and TRBJ1-6; TRBD1 aligns across 7 bases. This CDR3 has 15 amino acids. The germline gives CDR1 SGHTS, CDR2 YDEGEE. J gave up 10 bases and V 1 base, and 8 bases lay outside the gene matches. CDR3 sequence reads: CASSLRDRDRSPLHF. The CDR3 DNA sequence: TGTGCCAGCAGCTTGAGAGACAGGGATCGGTCACCCCTCCACTTT.

The chain combines TRBV5-1 with TRBJ1-1; 8 bases fit TRBD1. The trim removed 4 bases at V and 1 base at J, leaving 3 bases unmatched. Germline loops: CDR1 SGHRS, CDR2 YFSETQ. The CDR3 consists of 14 residues. CDR3: CASSAGQANTEAFF. The DNA for the CDR3 is TGCGCCAGCAGCGCGGGACAGGCGAACACTGAAGCTTTCTTT.

This clone has only one observation. The V gene is TRBV30, the J gene TRBJ2-5; 8 bases agree with TRBD2. V lost 3 bases to trimming and J lost 5 bases; unmatched junction nucleotides: 8. The CDR3 has 14 amino acids. From germline, CDR1 is GTSNPN and CDR2 SVGIG (reference sequence). CDR3 loop: CAWRPPGGWETQYF. In DNA form, the CDR3 reads TGTGCCTGGAGGCCTCCGGGAGGGTGGGAGACCCAGTACTTC.

This sequence joins TRBV10-3 and TRBJ1-6; 7 nucleotides align to TRBD1. The trim removed 6 bases at V and 7 bases at J, leaving 6 bases unmatched. CDR3 length: 14 amino acids. Germline V gene sequence: CDR1 ENHRY, CDR2 SYGVKD. CDR3 protein: CAISGTEENSPLHF. Here the CDR3 DNA reads TGTGCCATCAGCGGGACAGAAGAGAATTCACCCCTCCACTTT.

This sequence joins TRBV5-6 and TRBJ1-1, with D possibly TRBD1 on 5 matching bases. Germline V lookup: CDR1 SGHDT, CDR2 YYEEEE. V lost 5 bases to trimming and J lost 11 bases, with 19 bases between them. The CDR3 contains 13 residues. The CDR3 DNA reads as TGTGCCAGCAGTTGGACGGGGGTAAGGATGGCTTTCTTT. Protein sequence: CASSWTGVRMAFF.

The chain combines TRBV13 with TRBJ2-7; 8 positions match TRBD2. Trimming removed 2 bases from V and 3 bases from J; junction bases left unmatched: 3. The CDR3 contains 14 residues. Germline V lookup: CDR1 PRHDT, CDR2 FYEKMQ (reference sequence). The CDR3 spells CASSLSGTSYEQYF. CDR3 sequence (DNA): TGTGCCAGCAGCTTAAGTGGGACTAGCTACGAGCAGTACTTC.

The chain has TRBV5-4 and TRBJ1-2; a possible D gene is TRBD1 (5 bases). CDR3 length: 15 amino acids. Germline CDR1 reads SGHNT; CDR2 reads YYREEE (reference sequence). Trimming pared 1 base from V and 3 bases from J, leaving 13 bases between. The chain's CDR3 is CASSLRGSVDYGYTF. The CDR3 nucleotides read TGTGCCAGCAGCTTGAGGGGAAGCGTGGACTATGGCTACACCTTC.

This chain links TRBV5-1 with TRBJ2-5, with D possibly being TRBD2 (6 bases). Germline loops: CDR1 SGHRS, CDR2 YFSETQ. Trimming took 3 bases from V and 1 from J, leaving 13 bases between them. This CDR3 contains 15 residues. DNA for the CDR3: TGCGCCAGCAGCTCAACCGGGACTGCCCAAGAGACCCAGTACTTC. This translates into CASSSTGTAQETQYF.